The entry below gives a single T cell receptor beta chain sequence along with its context. Its antigen remains unknown. The data were obtained in a study of OX40 agonist ivuxolimab in advanced cancers. The assay was immunoSEQ multiplex PCR, and TCRdb's table has in-frame clones only and misses some. The sample contains some 70,000 clones, roughly 87% of which appear only once. The study's findings and limits: CD8+ T cells averaged more expanded clones than CD4+.

Germline loops: CDR1 KGHSH, CDR2 LQKENI. Trimming cost V 2 bases and J 6 bases; bases outside gene matches: 0. CDR3 size: 13 residues. Excluded were patients having autoimmune disease history or systemic immunosuppression. The sequenced sample was CD4+ or CD8+ T cells sorted from blood, obtained in a trial of the OX40 agonist ivuxolimab. The receptor was isolated from an adult with an advanced solid tumor such as melanoma, head and neck, liver or kidney cancer. The chain recombines TRBV18 with TRBJ1-4; 7 nucleotides align to TRBD1. The CDR3 spells CASSPDRDEKLFF. The CDR3 region has the DNA TGTGCCAGCTCACCAGACAGGGATGAAAAACTGTTTTTT. The complete variable domain, with remaining parts taken from reference TRBV18 and TRBJ1-4, reads NAGVMQNPRHLVRRRGQEARLRCSPMKGHSHVYWYRQLPEEGLKFMVYLQKENIIDESGMPKERFSAEFPKEGPSILRIQQVVRGDSAAYFCASSPDRDEKLFFGSGTQLSVL.